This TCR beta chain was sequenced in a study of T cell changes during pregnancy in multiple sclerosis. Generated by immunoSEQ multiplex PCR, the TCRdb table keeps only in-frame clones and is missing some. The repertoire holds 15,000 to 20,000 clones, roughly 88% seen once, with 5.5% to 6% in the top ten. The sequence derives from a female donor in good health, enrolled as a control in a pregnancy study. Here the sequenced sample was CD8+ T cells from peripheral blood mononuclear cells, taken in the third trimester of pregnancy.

CDR3 residues: CASSGLGGDYGYTF. The CDR3 bases are TGTGCCAGCAGCGGACTAGGCGGAGACTATGGCTACACCTTC. This chain links TRBV9 with TRBJ1-2; D is ambiguous. CDR3 length equals 14 residues. Germline values: CDR1 SGDLS, CDR2 YYNGEE. Trimming removed 3 bases at V and 3 bases at J, with 12 bases between.